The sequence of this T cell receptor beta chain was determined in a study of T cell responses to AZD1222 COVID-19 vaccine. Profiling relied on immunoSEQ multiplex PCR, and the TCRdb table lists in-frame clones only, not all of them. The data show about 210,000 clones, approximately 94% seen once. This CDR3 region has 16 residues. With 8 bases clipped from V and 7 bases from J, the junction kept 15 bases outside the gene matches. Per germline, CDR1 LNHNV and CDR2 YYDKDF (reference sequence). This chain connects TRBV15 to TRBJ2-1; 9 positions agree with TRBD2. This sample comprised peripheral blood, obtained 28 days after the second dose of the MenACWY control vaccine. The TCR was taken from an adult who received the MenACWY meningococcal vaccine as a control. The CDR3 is CATQPPRGSGGNEQFF. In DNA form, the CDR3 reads TGTGCCACCCAGCCCCCTCGCGGGAGCGGGGGGAATGAGCAGTTCTTC. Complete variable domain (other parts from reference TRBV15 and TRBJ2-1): DAMVIQNPRYQVTQFGKPVTLSCSQTLNHNVMYWYQQKSSQAPKLLFHYYDKDFNNEADTPDNFQSRRPNTSFCFLDIRSPGLGDTAMYLCATQPPRGSGGNEQFFGPGTRLTVL.